A selection of T cell receptor beta chains follows, all from one sample in a study of cytomegalovirus exposure and HLA in healthy donors. The table came from immunoSEQ multiplex PCR; TCRdb's copy has only in-frame clones and leaves some out. In the table there are approximately 150,000 clones, less than 85% of which are singletons. The specimen was PBMCs. These receptors all stem from a man aged 40-49 years in good health and CMV-seronegative. Both conserved end residues are trimmed from each CDR3. Each record gives: CDR3 protein, clone size, CDR3 length, D gene, J gene, V gene. D genes are given only for firm matches. Some rows mark clone size as missing; the rest say once, few, many or name a class of expanded clone.

ASSSELAGITDTQY	-	14	-	TRBJ2-3	TRBV28
ASSIGLAGGLSTDTQY	-	16	TRBD2	TRBJ2-3	TRBV19
AISEASGAYEQY	-	12	TRBD2	TRBJ2-7	TRBV10-3
ASIDRANQPQH	-	11	-	TRBJ1-5	TRBV28
ASSHPLGGEF	-	10	TRBD2	TRBJ2-1	TRBV4-2
ASSPQDRAGGPQH	once	13	TRBD1	TRBJ1-5	TRBV18
ASSRLAGGGYEQY	-	13	TRBD2	TRBJ2-7	TRBV7-9
ASSGTGSGYT	few	10	TRBD1	TRBJ1-2	TRBV6-1
ASSPGLVIYEQY	once	12	TRBD2	TRBJ2-7	TRBV5-6
SVEDPRALAKNIQY	-	14	-	TRBJ2-4	TRBV29-1
ASSFDWDRAHEQY	-	13	TRBD1	TRBJ2-7	TRBV27
ASSNDRGYEQY	-	11	TRBD1	TRBJ2-7	TRBV13
ASSTTDRTDNSPLH	-	14	TRBD1	TRBJ1-6	TRBV19
ASSAGTSGRSDEQF	-	14	TRBD2	TRBJ2-1	TRBV11-3
ASSHRGTDLTDTQY	-	14	-	TRBJ2-3	TRBV7-8
AISPGSGSTYEQY	-	13	TRBD2	TRBJ2-7	TRBV10-3
ASSLNLAGGRETQY	-	14	TRBD2	TRBJ2-5	TRBV7-8
ASSHAQGAPGNTIY	once	14	TRBD1	TRBJ1-3	TRBV14
ASSPSGVDQETQY	-	13	TRBD2	TRBJ2-5	TRBV6-5
SVEHLLNTEAF	-	11	-	TRBJ1-1	TRBV29-1
ASSFVPSGVQETQY	-	14	TRBD2	TRBJ2-5	TRBV7-9
ASSLLAETYGEQF	-	13	-	TRBJ2-1	TRBV28
ASSLDRAGGAGELF	-	14	TRBD2	TRBJ2-2	TRBV7-7
ASSPRTPSTDTQY	-	13	-	TRBJ2-3	TRBV9
ASSPGEYDSPLH	-	12	-	TRBJ1-6	TRBV18
ASSKGGLAGETQY	-	13	TRBD2	TRBJ2-5	TRBV11-3
AISPGGAGSNQPQH	-	14	TRBD1	TRBJ1-5	TRBV10-3
ASSQDRGSYNEQF	-	13	-	TRBJ2-1	TRBV4-3
ASSELGEPIEQY	-	12	-	TRBJ2-7	TRBV2
ASSLLGNTEAF	-	11	-	TRBJ1-1	TRBV27
ASSLGTGGINEQY	few	13	TRBD1	TRBJ2-7	TRBV5-4
ASSQDPAESTDTQY	few	14	-	TRBJ2-3	TRBV4-2
ASSTTGTYEQY	-	11	-	-	TRBV6-6
ASSLGLAVRPDTQY	-	14	-	TRBJ2-3	TRBV5-8
ASSQEGDRDWYNSPLH	few	16	TRBD1	TRBJ1-6	TRBV4-3
ASSFDIAYNEQF	-	12	-	TRBJ2-1	TRBV7-2
ASSPLLFVGGVGETQY	-	16	TRBD2	TRBJ2-5	TRBV5-4
ASSLVAVAGPNTGELF	-	16	TRBD2	TRBJ2-2	TRBV5-1
ASNPRQVEDTQY	-	12	-	TRBJ2-3	TRBV2
ASSLGLAGATGELF	once	14	TRBD2	TRBJ2-2	TRBV13
ASSTVHLNYGYT	-	12	-	TRBJ1-2	TRBV5-4
ASSLGGTGNEQF	-	12	-	TRBJ2-1	TRBV5-4
ASSHPVGRDNEQF	-	13	TRBD2	TRBJ2-1	TRBV4-1
ATYRNNYNEQF	-	11	-	TRBJ2-1	TRBV28
ASSLRGLASDTQY	-	13	TRBD2	TRBJ2-3	TRBV28
ASRQSGGPYNEQF	-	13	TRBD2	TRBJ2-1	TRBV7-3
ASSSGAGEQY	-	10	TRBD2	TRBJ2-7	TRBV19
ASSVAVSTGELF	-	12	-	TRBJ2-2	TRBV9
ASSLRGGFGEQY	-	12	TRBD2	TRBJ2-7	TRBV13
ASSALGGPGELF	-	12	-	TRBJ2-2	TRBV7-7
ASSRDGSPDTQY	-	12	-	TRBJ2-3	TRBV7-6
ASSLDRANLGETQY	-	14	TRBD1	TRBJ2-5	TRBV28
ASSPGTDNNQPQH	-	13	TRBD1	TRBJ1-5	TRBV6-6
ASSPSGGLQETQY	-	13	TRBD2	TRBJ2-5	TRBV7-3
ASRFGQGAGGYT	-	12	TRBD1	TRBJ1-2	TRBV7-2